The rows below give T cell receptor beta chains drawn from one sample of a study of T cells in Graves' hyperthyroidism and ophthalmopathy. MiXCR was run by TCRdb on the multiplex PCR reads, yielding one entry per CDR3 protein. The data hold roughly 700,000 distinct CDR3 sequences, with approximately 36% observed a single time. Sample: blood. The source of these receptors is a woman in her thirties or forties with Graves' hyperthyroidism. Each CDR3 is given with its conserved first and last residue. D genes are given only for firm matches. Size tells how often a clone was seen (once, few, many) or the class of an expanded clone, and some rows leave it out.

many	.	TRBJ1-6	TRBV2	TGTGCCAGCAAGTTGGACAGATCGGCCCATGTCGGTTCACCCCTCCACTTT	CASKLDRSAHVGSPLHF
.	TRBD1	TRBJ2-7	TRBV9	TGTGCCAGCAGCGTATGGCAGGGGGATGAGCAGTACTTC	CASSVWQGDEQYF
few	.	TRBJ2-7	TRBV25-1	TGTGCCTACGTCGAGGGGAGCTACGAGCAGTACTTC	CAYVEGSYEQYF
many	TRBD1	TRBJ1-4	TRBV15	TGTGCCACCAGCAGAGATCGGGGGACAGGACGTGAAAAACTGTTTTTT	CATSRDRGTGREKLFF
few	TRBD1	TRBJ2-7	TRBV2	TGTGCCAGCAGTTACTCGGGGCCTCGACAGGGCTACGAGCAGTACTTC	CASSYSGPRQGYEQYF
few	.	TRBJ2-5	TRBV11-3	TGTGCCAGCAGCCTCCCCTCCGGACTACAAGAGACCCAGTACTTC	CASSLPSGLQETQYF
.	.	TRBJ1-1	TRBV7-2	TGTGCCAGCAGCCAAATGGACAGTGAAGCTTTCTTT	CASSQMDSEAFF
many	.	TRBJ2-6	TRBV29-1	TGCAGCGTTGGTGGGGGGTATGGCTCTGGGGCCAACGTCCTGACTTTC	CSVGGGYGSGANVLTF
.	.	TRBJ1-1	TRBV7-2	TGTGCCAGCAGCACCCGGCAGGGTTTTAGCGAAGCTTTCTTT	CASSTRQGFSEAFF
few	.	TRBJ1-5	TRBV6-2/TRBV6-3	TGTGCCAGCAGCGACGCGGGTCGGGGTGCGGGACAGCCCCAGCATTTT	CASSDAGRGAGQPQHF
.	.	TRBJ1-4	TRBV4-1	TGCGCCAGCAGCCTTGAAAGGGGGGTCGGGCAAAAACTGTTTTTT	CASSLERGVGQKLFF
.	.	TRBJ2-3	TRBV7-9	TGTGCCAGCAGCTTACGGGACATACTCACAGATACGCAGTATTTT	CASSLRDILTDTQYF
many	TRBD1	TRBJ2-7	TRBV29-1	TGCAGCGCCCAGGGGGCTTACGAGCAGTACTTC	CSAQGAYEQYF
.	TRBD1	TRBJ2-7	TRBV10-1	TGCGCCAGCAGTGAACCCCAGGGGGAGACCTACGAGCAGTACTTC	CASSEPQGETYEQYF
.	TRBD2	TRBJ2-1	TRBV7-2	TGTGCCAGCAGCCACTCTAGCGGCGGGGGGGCGGGTGAGCAGTTCTTC	CASSHSSGGGAGEQFF
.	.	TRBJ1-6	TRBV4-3	TGCGCCAGCAGCCAAGAGCGGGGTCCGACCTCTAATTCACCCCTCCACTTT	CASSQERGPTSNSPLHF
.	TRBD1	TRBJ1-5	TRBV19	TGTGCCAGTTACGGACAGGGGAATCAGCCCCAGCATTTT	CASYGQGNQPQHF
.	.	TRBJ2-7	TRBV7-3	TGTGCCAGCAGCTTAACCTCAGGGGCCCCTACCTACGAGCAGTACTTC	CASSLTSGAPTYEQYF
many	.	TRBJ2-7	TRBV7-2	TGTGCCAGCAGCTTAGAAAGGAGCGGGCGGGGGCGACGGTACGAGCAGTACTTC	CASSLERSGRGRRYEQYF
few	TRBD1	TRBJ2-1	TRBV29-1	TGCAGCGCCCCACAGGGGAACGGTGAGCAGTTCTTC	CSAPQGNGEQFF
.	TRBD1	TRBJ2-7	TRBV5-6	TGTGCCAGCAGCTTGTTGACAGGGGCGACGACCTACGAGCAGTACTTC	CASSLLTGATTYEQYF
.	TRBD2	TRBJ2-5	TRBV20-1	TGCAGTGCTTCGGGACTAGGGGAAGATACGCAGTACTTC	CSASGLGEDTQYF
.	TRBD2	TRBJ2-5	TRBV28	TGTGCCAGCAGCTCGGGACTAGGTGGTGAGACCCAGTACTTC	CASSSGLGGETQYF
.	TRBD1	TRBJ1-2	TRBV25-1	TGTGCCAGCAGTGGGGACAGGGGGCGTATTTATGGCTACACCTTC	CASSGDRGRIYGYTF
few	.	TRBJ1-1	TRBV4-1	TGCGCCAGCAGCCAAGCCCTCACAGGTTTAGGCACTGAAGCTTTCTTT	CASSQALTGLGTEAFF
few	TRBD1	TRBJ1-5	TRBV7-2	TGTGCCAGCAGCTTAGCATTTGCAGGGGGACAGCCCCAGCATTTT	CASSLAFAGGQPQHF
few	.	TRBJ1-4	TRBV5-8	TGTGCCAGCAGCTTGGCTGGGGCAAAACTGTTTTTT	CASSLAGAKLFF
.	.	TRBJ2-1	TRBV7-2	TGTGCCGTTAGGGCGAACTACAATGAGCAGTTCTTC	CAVRANYNEQFF
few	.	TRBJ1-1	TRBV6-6	TGTGCCAGCAGTTACATTACAGGGTCCCCTGAAGCTTTCTTT	CASSYITGSPEAFF
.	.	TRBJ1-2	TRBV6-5	TGTGCCAGCAGTTACTCGGGAAGGGCCGGCTACACCTTC	CASSYSGRAGYTF
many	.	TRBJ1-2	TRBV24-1	TGTGCCACCAGTCAGGGAGCTAACTATGGCTACACCTTC	CATSQGANYGYTF
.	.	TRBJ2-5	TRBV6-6	TGTGCCAGCAGTTACGATCTTCAATCAGGGGAGACCCAGTACTTC	CASSYDLQSGETQYF
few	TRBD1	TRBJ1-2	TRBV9	TGTGCCAGCAGCTTAGTTTTCCCGGGACAGGGGGCGCGTGGCTACACCTTC	CASSLVFPGQGARGYTF
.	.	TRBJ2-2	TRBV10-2	TGCGCCAGCAACCTACAGGTCACCGGGGAGCTGTTTTTT	CASNLQVTGELFF
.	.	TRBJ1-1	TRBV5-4	TGTGCCAGCAGCTTGGGGGTGGGACCGATTAGAGGGGCTTTCTTT	CASSLGVGPIRGAFF
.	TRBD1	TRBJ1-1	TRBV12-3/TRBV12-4	TGTGCCAGCAGTCCACCTGGACAGGCTGAAAGCACTGAAGCTTTCTTT	CASSPPGQAESTEAFF
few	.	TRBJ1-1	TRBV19	TGTGCCAGTAGTATATCACGAGGGGGGAACACTGAAGCTTTCTTT	CASSISRGGNTEAFF
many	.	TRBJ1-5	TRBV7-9	TGTGCCAGCAGCGTGTCGAGGGGGATGAGCAATCAGCCCCAGCATTTT	CASSVSRGMSNQPQHF
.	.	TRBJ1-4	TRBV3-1	TGTGCCAGCAGTTTCTTGGGGGGTCGAGTTGAAAAACTGTTTTTT	CASSFLGGRVEKLFF
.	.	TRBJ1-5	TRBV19	TGTGCCACCTCGAGTGGGGGGCGCAGTCAGCCCCAGCATTTT	CATSSGGRSQPQHF
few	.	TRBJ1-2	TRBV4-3	TGCGCCAGCAGCCAAGGAGGTACCGGGGGCGACTATGGCTACACCTTC	CASSQGGTGGDYGYTF
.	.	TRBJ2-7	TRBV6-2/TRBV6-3	TGTGCCAGCAGCCTCTCGGGGGACCCCTCCTACGAGCAGTACTTC	CASSLSGDPSYEQYF
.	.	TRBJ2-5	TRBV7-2	TGTGCCAGCAGCCCCTCCCACCCGGAAGAGACCCAGTACTTC	CASSPSHPEETQYF
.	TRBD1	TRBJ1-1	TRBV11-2	TGTGCCAGCAGCTCATTGGGACAGCTGAACACTGAAGCTTTCTTT	CASSSLGQLNTEAFF
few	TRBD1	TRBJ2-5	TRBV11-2	TGTGCCAGCAGCTTAGAGGGACAGGGTCGGGAGACCCAGTACTTC	CASSLEGQGRETQYF
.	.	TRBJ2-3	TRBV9	TGTGCCAGCAGCGTAGGATCAGGGACCACAGATACGCAGTATTTT	CASSVGSGTTDTQYF
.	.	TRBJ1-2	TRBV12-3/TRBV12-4	TGTGCCAGTGGGGGGGTCCGGGGTGGATATGGCTACACCTTC	CASGGVRGGYGYTF
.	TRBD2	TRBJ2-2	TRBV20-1	TGCAGTGCTAGACCTCTAGCGGGATCTTTAAAGGGTTCCGGGGAGCTGTTTTTT	CSARPLAGSLKGSGELFF
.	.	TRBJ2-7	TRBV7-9	TGTGCCACTTCTGATCGCCAATTGGTTAGCGAGCAGTACTTC	CATSDRQLVSEQYF
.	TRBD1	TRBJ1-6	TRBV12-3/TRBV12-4	TGTGCCAGCAGTTTATTCCAGACAGGGAATAATTCACCCCTCCACTTT	CASSLFQTGNNSPLHF
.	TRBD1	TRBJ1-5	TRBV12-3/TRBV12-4	TGTGCCAGCAGCCACTCAGGGGGAGGGTCGCCCCAGCATTTT	CASSHSGGGSPQHF
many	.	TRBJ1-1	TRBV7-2	TGTGCCAGCAGCCCTCGCCAGCGTGAAGCTTTCTTT	CASSPRQREAFF
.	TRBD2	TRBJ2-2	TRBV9	TGTGCCAGCAGTTTATCAGGCGGCGGGGGGAACACCGGGGAGCTGTTTTTT	CASSLSGGGGNTGELFF
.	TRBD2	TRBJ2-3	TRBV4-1	TGTGCCAGCAGCCAGGGACTAGCGGGAGGGAAAGATACGCAGTATTTT	CASSQGLAGGKDTQYF
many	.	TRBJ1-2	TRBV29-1	TGCAGCGTTGTCCCAACAGAATTCTATGGCTACACCTTC	CSVVPTEFYGYTF
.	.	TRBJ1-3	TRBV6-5	TGTGCCAGCAGTTACAGTAAGGGGGTAGCAGGAAACACCATATATTTT	CASSYSKGVAGNTIYF
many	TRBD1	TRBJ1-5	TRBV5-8	TGTGCCAGCAGCCCGGACAGGGGGCGCGTTCAGCCCCAGCATTTT	CASSPDRGRVQPQHF